This T cell receptor (beta chain) stems from a study of T cells in Graves' hyperthyroidism and ophthalmopathy. Turning to the study itself: Peripheral blood was obtained at initial diagnosis, preceding any treatment. Study results and caveats: Most clonotypes expanded in thyroid above 0.001 were likewise present in blood. Using 13 V-J features, a model discriminated ophthalmopathy from stable hyperthyroidism.

V shed 5 bases and J shed 3 bases, with 13 bases lying between them. Looked up from germline, CDR1 is MNHNS and CDR2 is SASEGT. This CDR3 contains 14 residues. Amplification yielded TCR beta CDR3 regions, with RNA transcripts as the source. HTBI primers drove first-round RT-PCR of the TCR CDR3. MiXCR, applied by TCRdb to the multiplex PCR reads, yields one record per CDR3 protein. The data hold some 560,000 distinct CDR3 sequences, with around 14% observed a single time. This clonotype came up many times. Antigen specificity is unknown. V gene TRBV6-1 combines with J gene TRBJ1-2, with D possibly matching TRBD1 (5 bases). Sequencing input: blood. The clonotype was recovered from a woman younger than 45 with Graves' hyperthyroidism. The CDR3: CASSSGGGDYGYTF. CDR3 bases: TGTGCCAGCAGTTCTGGCGGGGGGGACTATGGCTACACCTTC.